This TCR beta chain was found in a study of Graves' ophthalmopathy and Graves' hyperthyroidism. There are many counts of this clonotype. Amplification of TCR beta CDR3 regions used RNA transcripts. The first-round RT-PCR employed HTBI primers together with the Qiagen OneStep RT-PCR kit. A multiplex PCR was then performed as the second round. One entry per CDR3 protein, called by TCRdb with MiXCR from the multiplex PCR reads. The sample lists just over 600,000 distinct CDR3 sequences; 20% to 25% were seen once. V gave up 0 bases and J gave up 2 bases; unmatched junction bases: 7. CDR1 and CDR2 (germline): LNHNV, YYDKDF (reference sequence). The CDR3 loop spans 16 amino acids.

The sample consisted of peripheral blood. The chain carries TRBV15 and TRBJ2-7, with 7 bases fitting TRBD1. The receptor's source is a young woman with stable Graves' hyperthyroidism. Some clones in this sample may be carry-over from other donors' samples. The CDR3 DNA follows: TGTGCCACCAGCAGAGATGGGGGACAGCGTACCTACGAGCAGTACTTC. Translated, it gives CATSRDGGQRTYEQYF.